The rows below give T cell receptor beta chains drawn from one sample of a study of blood T cells in healthy people across ages. TCRdb itself ran the 5' RACE reads through MiXCR, one entry per CDR3 protein. The sample contains approximately 1.5 million distinct CDR3 sequences, about 42% of which appear only once. The sequenced sample was blood. The receptors derive from a woman under 30 in good health. Each CDR3 is given with its conserved first and last residue.

cdr3_aa,j_call,v_call,cdr3_length
CSARDNSGYISNEKLFF,TRBJ1-4,TRBV20-1,17
CASLDGVSDTQYF,TRBJ2-3,TRBV2,13
CASTLRLGDTQYF,TRBJ2-3,TRBV6-1,13
CATSTSEFHNEQFF,TRBJ2-1,TRBV24-1,14
CSVRDRGSEKLFF,TRBJ1-4,TRBV29-1,13
CASLAAPEAFF,TRBJ1-1,TRBV2,11
CATKGGRDEKLFF,TRBJ1-4,TRBV7-8,13
CASSSPWASGANVLTF,TRBJ2-6,TRBV12-3/TRBV12-4,16
CASSPYRDRVRREQYF,TRBJ2-7,TRBV11-2,16
CASSLMNDYEQYF,TRBJ2-7,TRBV7-2,13
CSVASGTNTGELFF,TRBJ2-2,TRBV29-1,14
CSARGQMDTEAFF,TRBJ1-1,TRBV20-1,13
CSAISGHAYNERFF,TRBJ2-1,TRBV20-1,14
CASSLASDIRDTQYF,TRBJ2-3,TRBV7-9,15
CASSVTQIGGEDEQFF,TRBJ2-1,TRBV7-9,16
CASSLLVSTGELFF,TRBJ2-2,TRBV7-2,14
CSAVRTEPISYGYTF,TRBJ1-2,TRBV20-1,15
CASTLQGSTEAFF,TRBJ1-1,TRBV2,13
CSAWLQGSTDTQYF,TRBJ2-3,TRBV20-1,14
CASSLGATAASTDTQYF,TRBJ2-3,TRBV5-1,17
CASSYRAEGYGYTF,TRBJ1-2,TRBV6-5,14
CASSVGTRGNQPQHF,TRBJ1-5,TRBV12-3/TRBV12-4,15
CANSLGRQAPYNEQFF,TRBJ2-1,TRBV7-9,16
CASSPPGTMYNEQFF,TRBJ2-1,TRBV18,15
CASRGSDEAFF,TRBJ1-1,TRBV19,11
CASSYYVEQYF,TRBJ2-5,TRBV6-2/TRBV6-3,11
CASSGGVYYNEQYF,TRBJ2-7,TRBV5-6,14
CASSLGPNPHF,TRBJ1-6,TRBV7-6,11
CASSFSRHEQYF,TRBJ2-7,TRBV7-9,12
CASSQSFVGLGRPQHF,TRBJ1-5,TRBV4-3,16
CASRAAGLYNEQFF,TRBJ2-1,TRBV5-1,14
CASSQADLDNEQFF,TRBJ2-1,TRBV4-1,14
CASTSFGGQNEKLFF,TRBJ1-4,TRBV5-6,15
CASSPVPDSHYEQYF,TRBJ2-7,TRBV5-1,15
CASSSQERPYNEQFF,TRBJ2-1,TRBV7-9,15
CASSLRGQSTSNYGYTF,TRBJ1-2,TRBV5-1,17